Detailed here is one T cell receptor (beta chain). The antigen is not known. Germline V gene sequence: CDR1 SGHRS, CDR2 YFSETQ. The CDR3 runs to 16 residues. V lost 4 bases to trimming and J lost 4 bases; unmatched junction nucleotides: 12. The data were taken from a study of T cell repertoires in cytomegalovirus infection. MiXCR, run by TCRdb on the reads, gives a single entry per CDR3 protein. The sample records around 78,000 distinct CDR3 sequences, approximately 39% being singletons. The sequence was obtained from a human donor in good health (CMV status not recorded). Some clones in this sample may be carry-over from other donors' samples. This material consisted of CD8+ T cells from cultured PBMCs, taken from culture after CMV antigen stimulation. The V call is TRBV5-1, the J call TRBJ2-7; 9 bases align to TRBD2. The chain's CDR3 is CASSAGALAGTYEQYF. In DNA form, the CDR3 reads TGCGCCAGCAGCGCGGGGGCTCTAGCGGGGACTTACGAGCAGTACTTC.